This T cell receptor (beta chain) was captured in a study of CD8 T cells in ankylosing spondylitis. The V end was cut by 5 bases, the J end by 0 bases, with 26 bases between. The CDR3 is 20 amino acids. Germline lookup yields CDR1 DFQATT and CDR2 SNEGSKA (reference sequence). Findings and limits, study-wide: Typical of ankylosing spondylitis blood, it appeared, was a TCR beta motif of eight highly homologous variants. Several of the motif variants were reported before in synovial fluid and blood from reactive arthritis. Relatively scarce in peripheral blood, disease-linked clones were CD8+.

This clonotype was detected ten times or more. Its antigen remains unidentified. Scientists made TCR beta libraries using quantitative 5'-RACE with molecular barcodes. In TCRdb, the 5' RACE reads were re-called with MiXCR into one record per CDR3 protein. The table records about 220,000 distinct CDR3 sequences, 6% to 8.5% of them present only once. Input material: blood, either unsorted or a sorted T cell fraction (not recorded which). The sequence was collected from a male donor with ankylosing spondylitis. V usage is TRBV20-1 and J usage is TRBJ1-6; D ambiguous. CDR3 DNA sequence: TGCAGTGCTGCACGACGGGCCAGTACTCAGAGAAGCTCCTATAATTCACCCCTCCACTTT. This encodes CSAARRASTQRSSYNSPLHF.